Each of the 23 T cell receptor beta chains below was sequenced from the same sample in a study of blood T cell repertoires in COVID-19. Repertoires were generated with immunoSEQ multiplex PCR, while TCRdb's copy carries only in-frame clones and drops some. The sample shows 35,000 to 50,000 clones, approximately 80% of them seen only once. Sequencing input: peripheral blood. The receptor set was obtained from a man between 65 and 79 years old with active or convalescent COVID-19.

The chain couples TRBV24-1 to TRBJ2-1; tentative D call: TRBD1 (6 bases). Between the trimmed V and J ends, which lost 1 base and 6 bases, there was a span of 15 bases. The CDR3 totals 16 residues. The germline gives CDR1 KGHDR, CDR2 SFDVKD. The CDR3 coding sequence is TGTGCCACCAGTGATTTAAAGTACGACAGGAGCAATGAGCAGTTCTTC. It is translated as CATSDLKYDRSNEQFF.

The chain uses TRBV7-9 and TRBJ2-7; 10 bases agree with TRBD1. Germline V lookup: CDR1 SEHNR, CDR2 FQNEAQ (reference sequence). The junction had 4 bases not matched to a gene; V was cut back by 3 bases and J by 5 bases. The CDR3 is 14 residues long. As DNA, the CDR3 is TGTGCCAGCAGCTTCACGGGACAGGGGAACGAGCAGTACTTC. This gives the protein CASSFTGQGNEQYF.

The chain couples TRBV7-9 to TRBJ2-5, with TRBD1 identical over 7 bases. The junction had 2 bases not matched to a gene; V was cut back by 0 bases and J by 1 base. The CDR3 consists of 15 residues. From germline, CDR1 is SEHNR and CDR2 FQNEAQ (reference sequence). The CDR3 spells CASSLAGQIQETQYF. CDR3 DNA: TGTGCCAGCAGCTTAGCGGGACAGATCCAAGAGACCCAGTACTTC.

V and J are TRBV4-1 and TRBJ1-2; 11 nucleotides match TRBD1. This CDR3 has 15 residues. Looked up from germline, CDR1 is MGHRA and CDR2 is YSYEKL. The junction had 4 bases not matched to a gene; V was cut back by 4 bases and J by 3 bases. The CDR3: CASSPRTGGDYGYTF. As DNA, the CDR3 is TGCGCCAGCAGCCCTCGGACAGGGGGCGACTATGGCTACACCTTC.

The chain employs TRBV3-1 (or the pseudogene TRBV3-2) and TRBJ2-3; tentatively, D is TRBD2 (6 bases). The CDR3 runs 15 residues. Germline V gives CDR1 LGHDT, CDR2 YNNKEL (reference sequence). Trimming stripped 6 bases from V and 7 bases from J, with 20 bases between. The DNA of the CDR3 is TGTGCCAGCAGTCTACGACTAGTCGATAGAAATACGCAGTATTTT. It translates to CASSLRLVDRNTQYF.

The chain employs TRBV6-5 and TRBJ1-2; no firm D call. This CDR3 has 11 residues. Trimming shortened V by 10 bases and J by 4 bases, and 10 bases separated the two germline ends. CDR1 is MNHEY and CDR2 is SVGAGI in the germline V gene. The CDR3 DNA reads TGTGCCACCGGGGTCCCCTATGGCTACACCTTC. Residues: CATGVPYGYTF.

This sequence joins TRBV28 and TRBJ1-5, with D perhaps TRBD1 (5 bases). This CDR3 contains 13 residues. The germline gives CDR1 MDHEN, CDR2 SYDVKM. Trimming cost V 7 bases and J 5 bases, with 12 bases left between them. The CDR3 loop reads CASIAKGYQPQHF. For the CDR3, the DNA is TGTGCCAGCATCGCAAAGGGGTATCAGCCCCAGCATTTT.

The chain joins TRBV7-9 to TRBJ1-1; D is uncertain. Trimming took off 0 bases at V and 6 bases at J, with 14 bases between the two ends. The CDR3 is made up of 15 amino acids. Germline CDR1 SEHNR, CDR2 FQNEAQ (reference sequence). CDR3 sequence reads: CASSLALSGMSEAFF. CDR3 DNA sequence: TGTGCCAGCAGCTTAGCGTTAAGCGGGATGTCTGAAGCTTTCTTT.

This rearrangement joins TRBV28 to TRBJ2-2; D is ambiguous. The germline CDR1 and CDR2 sequences are MDHEN and SYDVKM. The length of the CDR3 is 13 residues. V was shortened by 5 bases and J by 4 bases, with 8 bases between the two germline ends. The CDR3 coding sequence is TGTGCCAGCAGTCGGCGGAGCACCGGGGAGCTGTTTTTT. It yields the protein CASSRRSTGELFF.

V gene TRBV11-2 combines with J gene TRBJ1-1, with D possibly TRBD1 on 6 matching bases. The CDR3 is 13 amino acids. V was cut by 5 bases and J by 5 bases, with 12 bases left in between. The germline V gene has CDR1 SGHAT and CDR2 FQNNGV. This CDR3 reads CASSTQGWTEAFF. CDR3 sequence (DNA): TGTGCCAGCAGCACACAGGGTTGGACTGAAGCTTTCTTT.

V and J are TRBV19 and TRBJ2-7; D may be TRBD1 (6 bases). This CDR3 has 15 residues. With 8 bases removed from V and 3 bases from J, the gap between germline ends came to 20 bases. The germline CDR1 and CDR2 sequences are LNHDA and SQIVND (reference sequence). CDR3 DNA: TGTGCCAGTCGGAGGACAGTCCTATCTGGCTACGAGCAGTACTTC. Its protein is CASRRTVLSGYEQYF.

Only one count was recorded for this clone. The rearrangement links TRBV27 to TRBJ2-3, with 7 bases lining up with TRBD2. V lost 4 bases and J lost 2; bases outside the gene matches: 6. Looked up from germline, CDR1 is MNHEY and CDR2 is SMNVEV (reference sequence). This CDR3 is built from 15 residues. The CDR3 DNA sequence: TGTGCCAGCAGTTCACAGCGGGGCCACACAGATACGCAGTATTTT. Its translation: CASSSQRGHTDTQYF.

The V call is TRBV6-2 or TRBV6-3, the J call TRBJ1-3; D possibly corresponds to TRBD1 (5 bases). The CDR3 totals 13 residues. Per germline, CDR1 MNHEY and CDR2 SVGEGT. V was shortened by 1 base and J by 8 bases, with 9 bases between the two germline ends. The CDR3 loop is CASSYFWGDTIYF. CDR3 coding DNA: TGTGCCAGCAGTTACTTTTGGGGGGACACCATATATTTT.

This clone was recorded a few times. V gene TRBV7-2 combines with J gene TRBJ2-1, with 11 bases fitting TRBD2. Germline V lookup: CDR1 SGHTA, CDR2 FQGNSA. The CDR3 loop spans 16 amino acids. The V segment lost 5 bases and the J segment 9 bases; nucleotides outside the gene matches: 12. CDR3 protein: CASSPYSGGAGSEQFF. CDR3 in DNA: TGTGCCAGCAGCCCTTATAGCGGGGGGGCTGGTAGTGAGCAGTTCTTC.

This clone occurred once. The V gene is TRBV28, the J gene TRBJ2-3; 7 bases are a match to TRBD2. The germline CDR1 and CDR2 sequences are MDHEN and SYDVKM. Germline trimming cut 9 bases from V and 6 bases from J; bases unmatched to any gene: 9. This CDR3 has 13 residues. In nucleotides, the CDR3 is TGTGCCAGTTTGACGGGGGGAGGGGATACGCAGTATTTT. The encoded protein is CASLTGGGDTQYF.

J is TRBJ2-7 and V is TRBV6-1; TRBD2 matches 10 bases. V shed 4 bases and J 2 bases; nucleotides not matched to a gene: 11. The CDR3 spans 17 residues. CDR1 is MNHNS, CDR2 SASEGT, per germline. This CDR3 is CASSVSAGGLVPYEQYF. DNA for the CDR3: TGTGCCAGCAGTGTCTCAGCGGGGGGGCTCGTTCCCTACGAGCAGTACTTC.

V usage is TRBV2 and J usage is TRBJ2-7, with D hard to call. CDR3 length: 11 residues. Germline V lookup: CDR1 SNHLY, CDR2 FYNNEI. V lost 6 bases and J 3 bases, leaving 6 bases between the germline ends. The CDR3 DNA reads TGTGCCAGCAGAATTATCTACGAGCAGTACTTC. Translated: CASRIIYEQYF.

This chain joins TRBV3-1 (or the pseudogene TRBV3-2) and TRBJ1-5; no reliable D call. Trimming took off 3 bases at V and 0 bases at J, with 9 bases between the two ends. Germline CDR1 and CDR2: LGHDT and YNNKEL (reference sequence). The length of the CDR3 is 15 residues. In nucleotides, the CDR3 is TGTGCCAGCAGCCAGGGCCGTTATAGCAATCAGCCCCAGCATTTT. This sequence encodes CASSQGRYSNQPQHF.

This clone was detected once. The rearrangement joins TRBV29-1 to TRBJ1-2; TRBD1 is a possible D gene (6 bases). The germline V and J ends were trimmed by 6 bases and 12 bases, with 17 bases remaining between them. Germline loops: CDR1 SQVTM, CDR2 ANQGSEA. The CDR3 contains 11 residues. DNA of the CDR3: TGCAGCGTGGCACGACAGGAATTGCACACCTTC. Encoded protein: CSVARQELHTF.

This chain joins TRBV4-2 and TRBJ1-2; a weak D match, TRBD1 (5 bases). Germline V gene data show CDR1 as LGHNA and CDR2 as YNFKEQ. The CDR3 sequence is 16 residues long. Deletions cut 2 bases from V and 8 bases from J, with 21 bases between. Here the CDR3 DNA reads TGTGCCAGCAGCCAATGGGCCGGGCCAGGGTCTGGGGGCTACACCTTC. Amino acids: CASSQWAGPGSGGYTF.

V and J are TRBV28 and TRBJ1-1; a weak D match, TRBD1 (5 bases). Trimming pared 4 bases from V and 11 bases from J, leaving 14 bases between. The CDR3 consists of 12 residues. Per the germline V gene, CDR1 is MDHEN and CDR2 is SYDVKM. CDR3 DNA sequence: TGTGCCAGCAGTTCCTCCTACCGGGGGGCTTTCTTT. Translated, it gives CASSSSYRGAFF.

The rearrangement uses TRBV4-2 and TRBJ2-7, with 8 nucleotides matching TRBD2. The CDR3 consists of 17 residues. V was clipped by 0 bases and J by 6 bases; unmatched bases: 13. Germline-derived CDR1 and CDR2 are LGHNA and YNFKEQ. The CDR3 coding sequence is TGTGCCAGCAGCCAAGATCTGGCGGGGGGCAATGGTCGCGAGCAGTACTTC. As protein: CASSQDLAGGNGREQYF.

The gene calls are TRBV5-5 and TRBJ2-2; weak D call: TRBD2 (6 bases). Germline V gene lookup returns CDR1 SGHKS and CDR2 YYEKEE (reference sequence). Trimming stripped 4 bases from V and 4 bases from J, with 11 bases between. The CDR3 totals 14 residues. This CDR3 reads CASSAGTGTGELFF. CDR3 sequence (DNA): TGTGCCAGCAGCGCAGGGACTGGCACCGGGGAGCTGTTTTTT.